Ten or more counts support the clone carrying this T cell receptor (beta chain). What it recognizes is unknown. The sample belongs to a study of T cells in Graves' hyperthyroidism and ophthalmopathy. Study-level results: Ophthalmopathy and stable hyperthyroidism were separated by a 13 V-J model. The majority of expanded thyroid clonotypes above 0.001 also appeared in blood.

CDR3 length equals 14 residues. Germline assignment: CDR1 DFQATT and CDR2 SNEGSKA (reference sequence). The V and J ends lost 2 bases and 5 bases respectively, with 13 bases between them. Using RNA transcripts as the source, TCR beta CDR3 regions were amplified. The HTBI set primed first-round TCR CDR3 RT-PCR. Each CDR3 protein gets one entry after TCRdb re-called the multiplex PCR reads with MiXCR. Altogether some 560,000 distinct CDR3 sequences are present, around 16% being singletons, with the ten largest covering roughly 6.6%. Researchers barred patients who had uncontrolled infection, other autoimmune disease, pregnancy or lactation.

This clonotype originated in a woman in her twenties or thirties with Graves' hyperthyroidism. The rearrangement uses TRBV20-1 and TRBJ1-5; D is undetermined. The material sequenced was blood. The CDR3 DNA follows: TGCAGTGCTAGACCAAATAGCGATTATCAGCCCCAGCATTTT. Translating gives CSARPNSDYQPQHF.